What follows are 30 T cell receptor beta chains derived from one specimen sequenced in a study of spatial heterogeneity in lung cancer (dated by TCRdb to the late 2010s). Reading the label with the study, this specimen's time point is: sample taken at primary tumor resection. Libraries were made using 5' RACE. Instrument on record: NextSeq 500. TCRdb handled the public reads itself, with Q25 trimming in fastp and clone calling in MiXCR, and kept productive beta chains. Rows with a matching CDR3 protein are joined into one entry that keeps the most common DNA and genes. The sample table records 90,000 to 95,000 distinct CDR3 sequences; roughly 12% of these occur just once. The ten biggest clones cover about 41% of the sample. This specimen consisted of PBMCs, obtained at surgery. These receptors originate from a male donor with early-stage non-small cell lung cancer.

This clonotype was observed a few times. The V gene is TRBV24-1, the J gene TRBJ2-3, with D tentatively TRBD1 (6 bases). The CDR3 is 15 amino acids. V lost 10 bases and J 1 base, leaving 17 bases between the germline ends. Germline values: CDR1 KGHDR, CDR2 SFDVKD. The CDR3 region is CATSKQGLRTDTQYF. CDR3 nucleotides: TGTGCCACTTCCAAGCAGGGGCTACGCACAGATACGCAGTATTTT.

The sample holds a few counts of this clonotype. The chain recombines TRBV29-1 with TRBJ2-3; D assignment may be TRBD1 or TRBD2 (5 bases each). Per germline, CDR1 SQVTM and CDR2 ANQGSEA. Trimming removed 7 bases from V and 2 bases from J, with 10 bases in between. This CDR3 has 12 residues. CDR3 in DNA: TGCAGCGCGGGGACCGTCACAGATACGCAGTATTTT. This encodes CSAGTVTDTQYF.

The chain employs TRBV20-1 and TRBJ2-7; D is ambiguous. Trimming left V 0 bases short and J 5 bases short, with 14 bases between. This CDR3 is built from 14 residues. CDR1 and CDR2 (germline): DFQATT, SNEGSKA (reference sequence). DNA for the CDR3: TGCAGTGCTAGAGAGGCGTCTAGTATCGACGAGCAGTACTTC. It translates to CSAREASSIDEQYF.

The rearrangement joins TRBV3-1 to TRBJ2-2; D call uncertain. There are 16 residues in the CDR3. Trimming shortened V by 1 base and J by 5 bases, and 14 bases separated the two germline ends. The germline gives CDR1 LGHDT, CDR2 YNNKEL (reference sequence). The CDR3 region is CASSQGPTASTGELFF. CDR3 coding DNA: TGTGCCAGCAGCCAAGGGCCTACTGCGTCGACCGGGGAGCTGTTTTTT.

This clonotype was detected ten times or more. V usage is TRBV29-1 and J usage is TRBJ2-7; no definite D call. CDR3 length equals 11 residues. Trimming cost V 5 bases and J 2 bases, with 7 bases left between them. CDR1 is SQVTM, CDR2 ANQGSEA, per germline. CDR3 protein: CSVTGAYEQYF. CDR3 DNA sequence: TGCAGCGTTACTGGGGCCTACGAGCAGTACTTC.

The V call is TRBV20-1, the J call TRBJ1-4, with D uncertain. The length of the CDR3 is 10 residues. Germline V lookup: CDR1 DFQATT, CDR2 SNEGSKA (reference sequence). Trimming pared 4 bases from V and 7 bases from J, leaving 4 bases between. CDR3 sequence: CSAMSEKLFF. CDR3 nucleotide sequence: TGCAGTGCTATGTCTGAAAAACTGTTTTTT.

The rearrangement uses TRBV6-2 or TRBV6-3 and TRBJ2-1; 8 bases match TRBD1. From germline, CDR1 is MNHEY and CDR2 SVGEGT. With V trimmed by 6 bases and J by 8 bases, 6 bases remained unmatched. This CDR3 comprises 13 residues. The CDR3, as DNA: TGTGCCAGCAGCCGGATGGGACAGGATGAGCAGTTCTTC. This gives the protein CASSRMGQDEQFF.

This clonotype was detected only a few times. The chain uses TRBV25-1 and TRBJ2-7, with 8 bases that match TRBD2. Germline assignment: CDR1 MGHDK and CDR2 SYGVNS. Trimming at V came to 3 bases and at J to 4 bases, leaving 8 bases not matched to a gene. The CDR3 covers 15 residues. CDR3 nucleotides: TGTGCCAGCAGTGACTACGCGGGGGGCGGGTACGAGCAGTACTTC. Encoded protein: CASSDYAGGGYEQYF.

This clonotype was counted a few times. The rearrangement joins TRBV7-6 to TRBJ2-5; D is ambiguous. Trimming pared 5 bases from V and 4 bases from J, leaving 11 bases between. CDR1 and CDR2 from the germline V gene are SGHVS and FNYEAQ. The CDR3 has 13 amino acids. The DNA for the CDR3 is TGTGCCAGCAGCAACAATGACGGAGAGACCCAGTACTTC. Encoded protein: CASSNNDGETQYF.

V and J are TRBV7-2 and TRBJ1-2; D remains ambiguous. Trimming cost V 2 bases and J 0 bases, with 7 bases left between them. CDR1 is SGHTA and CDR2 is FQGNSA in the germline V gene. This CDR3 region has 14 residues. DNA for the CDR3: TGTGCCAGCAGCTTACGAACTGCTAACTATGGCTACACCTTC. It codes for CASSLRTANYGYTF.

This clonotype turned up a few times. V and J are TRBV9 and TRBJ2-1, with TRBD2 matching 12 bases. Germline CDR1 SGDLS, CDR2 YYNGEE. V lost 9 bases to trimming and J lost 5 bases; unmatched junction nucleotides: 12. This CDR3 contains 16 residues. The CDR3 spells CANPPPTSGGHNEQFF. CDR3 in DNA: TGTGCCAACCCCCCCCCGACTAGCGGGGGCCACAATGAGCAGTTCTTC.

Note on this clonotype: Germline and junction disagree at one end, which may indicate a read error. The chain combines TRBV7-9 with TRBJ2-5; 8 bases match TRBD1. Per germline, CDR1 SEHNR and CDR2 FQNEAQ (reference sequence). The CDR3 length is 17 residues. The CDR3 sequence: CASSHPDPGQVPETQSF. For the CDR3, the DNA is TGTGCCAGCAGCCACCCCGACCCGGGACAGGTTCCAGAGACCCAGTCCTTC.

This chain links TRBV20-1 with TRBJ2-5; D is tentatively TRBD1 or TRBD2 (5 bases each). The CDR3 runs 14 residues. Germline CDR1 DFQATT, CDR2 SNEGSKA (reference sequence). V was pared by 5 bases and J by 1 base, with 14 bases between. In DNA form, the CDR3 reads TGCAGTGCTCGGGACCCCCTAAGCCAAGAGACCCAGTACTTC. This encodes CSARDPLSQETQYF.

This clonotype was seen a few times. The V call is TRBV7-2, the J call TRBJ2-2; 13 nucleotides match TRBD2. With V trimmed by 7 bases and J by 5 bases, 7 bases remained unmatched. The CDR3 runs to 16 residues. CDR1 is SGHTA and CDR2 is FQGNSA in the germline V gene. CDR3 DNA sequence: TGTGCCAGCACATCTCCGGGACTAGCGGGAACCGGGGAGCTGTTTTTT. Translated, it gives CASTSPGLAGTGELFF. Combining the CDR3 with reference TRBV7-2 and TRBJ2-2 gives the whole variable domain GAGVSQSPSNKVTEKGKDVELRCDPISGHTALYWYRQSLGQGLEFLIYFQGNSAPDKSGLPSDRFSAERTGGSVSTLTIQRTQQEDSAVYLCASTSPGLAGTGELFFGEGSRLTVL.

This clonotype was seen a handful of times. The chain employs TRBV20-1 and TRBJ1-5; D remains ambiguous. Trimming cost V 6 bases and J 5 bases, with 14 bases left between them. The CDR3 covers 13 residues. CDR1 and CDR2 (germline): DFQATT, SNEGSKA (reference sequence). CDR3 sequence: CSARIDLDQPQHF. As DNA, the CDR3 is TGCAGTGCCCGGATTGATTTAGATCAGCCCCAGCATTTT.

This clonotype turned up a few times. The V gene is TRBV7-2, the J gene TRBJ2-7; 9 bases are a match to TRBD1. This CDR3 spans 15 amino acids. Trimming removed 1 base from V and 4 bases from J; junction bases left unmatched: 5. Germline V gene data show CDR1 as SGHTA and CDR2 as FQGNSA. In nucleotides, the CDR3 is TGTGCCAGCAGCTTAGGCCGGGACAGGGTGTACGAGCAGTACTTC. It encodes CASSLGRDRVYEQYF.

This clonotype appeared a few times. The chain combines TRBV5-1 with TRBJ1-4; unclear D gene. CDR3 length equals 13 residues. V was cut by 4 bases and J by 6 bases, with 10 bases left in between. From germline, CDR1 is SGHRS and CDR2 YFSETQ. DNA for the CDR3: TGCGCCAGCAGCGAGGACCGTCATGAAAAACTGTTTTTT. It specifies CASSEDRHEKLFF.

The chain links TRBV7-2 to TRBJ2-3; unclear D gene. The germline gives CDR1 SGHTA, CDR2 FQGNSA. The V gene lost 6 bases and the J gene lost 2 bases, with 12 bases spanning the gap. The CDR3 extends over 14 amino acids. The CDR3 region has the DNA TGTGCCAGCAGTTTCCAACCTGACACAGATACGCAGTATTTT. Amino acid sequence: CASSFQPDTDTQYF.

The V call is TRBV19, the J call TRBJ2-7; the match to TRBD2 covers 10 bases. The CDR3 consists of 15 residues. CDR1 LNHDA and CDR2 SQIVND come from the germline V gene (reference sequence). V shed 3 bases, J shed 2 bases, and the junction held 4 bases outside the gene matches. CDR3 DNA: TGTGCCAGTAGTATCGCTAGCGGGAGAACCTACGAGCAGTACTTC. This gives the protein CASSIASGRTYEQYF.

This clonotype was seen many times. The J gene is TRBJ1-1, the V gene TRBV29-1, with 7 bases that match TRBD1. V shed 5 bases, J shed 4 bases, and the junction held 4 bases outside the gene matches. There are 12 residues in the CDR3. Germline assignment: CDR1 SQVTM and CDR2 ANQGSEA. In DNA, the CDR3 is TGCAGCGTTCAGGGGGATGGCACTGAAGCTTTCTTT. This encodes CSVQGDGTEAFF.

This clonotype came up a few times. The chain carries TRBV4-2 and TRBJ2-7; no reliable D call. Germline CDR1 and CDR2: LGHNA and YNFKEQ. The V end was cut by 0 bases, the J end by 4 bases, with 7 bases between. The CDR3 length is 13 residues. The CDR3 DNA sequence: TGTGCCAGCAGCCAAGATCTTGGATACGAGCAGTACTTC. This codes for CASSQDLGYEQYF.

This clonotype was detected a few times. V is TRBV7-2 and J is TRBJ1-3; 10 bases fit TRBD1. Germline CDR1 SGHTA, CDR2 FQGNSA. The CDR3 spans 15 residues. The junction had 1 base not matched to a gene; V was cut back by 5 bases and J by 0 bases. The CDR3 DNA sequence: TGTGCCAGCAGCCGGGACAGGGGCTCTGGAAACACCATATATTTT. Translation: CASSRDRGSGNTIYF.

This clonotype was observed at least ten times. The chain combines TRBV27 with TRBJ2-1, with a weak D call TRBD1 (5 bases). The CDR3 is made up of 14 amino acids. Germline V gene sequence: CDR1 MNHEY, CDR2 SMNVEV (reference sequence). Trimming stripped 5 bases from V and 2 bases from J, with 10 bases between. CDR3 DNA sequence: TGTGCCAGCAGTCCCAGGGCCCCCTACAATGAGCAGTTCTTC. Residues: CASSPRAPYNEQFF.

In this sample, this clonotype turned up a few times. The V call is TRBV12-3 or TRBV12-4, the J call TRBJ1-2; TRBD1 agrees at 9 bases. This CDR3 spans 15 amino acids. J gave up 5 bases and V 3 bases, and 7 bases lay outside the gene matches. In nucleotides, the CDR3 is TGTGCCAGCAGTTTCCTACAGGGGGCAATGTATGGCTACACCTTC. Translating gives CASSFLQGAMYGYTF.

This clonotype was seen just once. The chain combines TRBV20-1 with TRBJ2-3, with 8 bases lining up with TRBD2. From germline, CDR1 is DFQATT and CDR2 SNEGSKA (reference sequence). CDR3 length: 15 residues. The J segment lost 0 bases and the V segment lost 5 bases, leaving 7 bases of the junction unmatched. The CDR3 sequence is CSAPPLAVSTDTQYF. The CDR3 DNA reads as TGCAGTGCTCCCCCACTAGCGGTGAGCACAGATACGCAGTATTTT.

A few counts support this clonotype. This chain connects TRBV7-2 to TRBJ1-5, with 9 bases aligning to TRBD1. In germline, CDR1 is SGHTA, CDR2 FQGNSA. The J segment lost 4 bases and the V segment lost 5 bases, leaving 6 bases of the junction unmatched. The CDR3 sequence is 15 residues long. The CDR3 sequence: CASSIQGQGNQPQHF. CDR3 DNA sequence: TGTGCCAGCAGCATCCAAGGACAGGGGAATCAGCCCCAGCATTTT.

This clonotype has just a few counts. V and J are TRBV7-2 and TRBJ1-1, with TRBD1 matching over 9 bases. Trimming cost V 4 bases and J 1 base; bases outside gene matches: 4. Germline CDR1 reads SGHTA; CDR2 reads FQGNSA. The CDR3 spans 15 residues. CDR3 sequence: CASSSQGAANTEAFF. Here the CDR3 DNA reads TGTGCCAGCAGCTCACAGGGGGCGGCGAACACTGAAGCTTTCTTT.

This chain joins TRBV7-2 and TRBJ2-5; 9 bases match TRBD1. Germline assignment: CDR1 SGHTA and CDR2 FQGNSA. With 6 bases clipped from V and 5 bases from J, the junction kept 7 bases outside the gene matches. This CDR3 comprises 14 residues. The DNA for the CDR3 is TGTGCCAGCAGAGACACAGGGGGCTCGGAGACCCAGTACTTC. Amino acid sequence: CASRDTGGSETQYF.

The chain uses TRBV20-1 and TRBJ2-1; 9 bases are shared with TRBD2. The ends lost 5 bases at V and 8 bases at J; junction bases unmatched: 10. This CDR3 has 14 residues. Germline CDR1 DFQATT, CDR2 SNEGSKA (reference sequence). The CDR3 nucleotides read TGCAGTGCTGTGGTAGCGGGGGACGTCGATGAGCAGTTCTTC. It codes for CSAVVAGDVDEQFF.

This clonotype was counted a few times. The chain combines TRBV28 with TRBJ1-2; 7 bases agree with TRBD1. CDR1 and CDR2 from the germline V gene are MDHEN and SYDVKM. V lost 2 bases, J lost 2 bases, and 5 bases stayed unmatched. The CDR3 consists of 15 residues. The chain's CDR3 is CASSLPQGMNYGYTF. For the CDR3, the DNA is TGTGCCAGCAGTTTACCACAGGGGATGAACTATGGCTACACCTTC.